Reported below is one TCR beta chain. The sample originates from a study of identical twins. TCRdb reprocessed the 5' RACE reads with MiXCR, giving one entry per CDR3 protein. The sample carries 400,000 to 600,000 distinct CDR3 sequences, more than 20% recorded once. The CDR3 length is 14 residues. Trimming cost V 5 bases and J 1 base, with 11 bases left between them. CDR1 is SQVTM, CDR2 ANQGSEA, per germline. The same data also went into a second study, on yellow fever vaccine responses in identical twins.

The sample was CD4+ T cells sorted from blood. The chain uses TRBV29-1 and TRBJ2-2; no clear D. The receptor was isolated from a woman between 18 and 30 years old in good health. CDR3 region: CSVRLLENTGELFF. In DNA, the CDR3 is TGCAGCGTTAGGCTTCTTGAGAACACCGGGGAGCTGTTTTTT.